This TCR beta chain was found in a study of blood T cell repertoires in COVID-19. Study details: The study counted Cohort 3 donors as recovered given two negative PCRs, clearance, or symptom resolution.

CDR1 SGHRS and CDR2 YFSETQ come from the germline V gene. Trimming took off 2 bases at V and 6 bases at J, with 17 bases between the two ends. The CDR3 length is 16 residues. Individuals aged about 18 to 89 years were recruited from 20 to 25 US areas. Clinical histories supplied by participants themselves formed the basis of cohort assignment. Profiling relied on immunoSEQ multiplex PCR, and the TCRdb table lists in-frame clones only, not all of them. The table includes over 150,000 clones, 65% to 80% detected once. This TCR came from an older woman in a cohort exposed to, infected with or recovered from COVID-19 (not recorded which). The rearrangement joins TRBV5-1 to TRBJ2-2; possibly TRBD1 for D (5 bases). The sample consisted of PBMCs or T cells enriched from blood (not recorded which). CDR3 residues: CASSLVVQGMSGELFF. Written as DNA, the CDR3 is TGCGCCAGCAGCTTAGTTGTCCAGGGAATGTCCGGGGAGCTGTTTTTT.